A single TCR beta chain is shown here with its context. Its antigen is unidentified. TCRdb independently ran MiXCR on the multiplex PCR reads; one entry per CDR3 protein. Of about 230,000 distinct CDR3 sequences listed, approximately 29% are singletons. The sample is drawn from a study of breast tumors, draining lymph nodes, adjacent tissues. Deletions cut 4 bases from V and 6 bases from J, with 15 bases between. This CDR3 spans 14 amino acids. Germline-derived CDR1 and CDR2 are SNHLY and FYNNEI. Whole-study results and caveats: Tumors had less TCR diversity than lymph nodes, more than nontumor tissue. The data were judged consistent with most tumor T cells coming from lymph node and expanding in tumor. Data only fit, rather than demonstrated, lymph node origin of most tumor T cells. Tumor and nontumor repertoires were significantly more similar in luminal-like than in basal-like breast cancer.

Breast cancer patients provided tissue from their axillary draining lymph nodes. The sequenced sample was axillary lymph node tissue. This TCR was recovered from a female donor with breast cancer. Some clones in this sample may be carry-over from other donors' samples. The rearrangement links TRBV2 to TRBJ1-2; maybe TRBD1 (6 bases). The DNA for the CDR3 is TGTGCCAGCAGTGTTGGTGGAGGGGGAAATGGCTACACCTTC. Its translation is CASSVGGGGNGYTF.